This passage covers 2 T cell receptor beta chains from one sample sequenced in a study of T cells after yellow fever vaccination. Each CDR3 protein gets one entry after TCRdb re-called the 5' RACE reads with MiXCR. The repertoire consists of 200,000 or so distinct CDR3 sequences, with approximately 6.8% occurring once and the leading ten covering approximately 1.1%. The source material was CD4+ T cells sorted from PBMCs, sampled on the day of the yellow fever booster vaccination. These receptor sequences come from a man aged 25-40 years who received the YFV17D yellow fever vaccine.

This clonotype was seen a few times. The chain carries TRBV6-2 or TRBV6-3 and TRBJ1-2; D unresolved. Germline-derived CDR1 and CDR2 are MNHEY and SVGEGT. The CDR3 totals 15 residues. V was clipped by 2 bases and J by 5 bases, with 15 bases between them. CDR3 residues: CASSYPPPGWYGYTF. The CDR3 nucleotides are TGTGCCAGCAGTTACCCCCCCCCGGGGTGGTATGGCTACACCTTC.

This clonotype was observed a few times. V and J are TRBV12-3 or TRBV12-4 and TRBJ2-1; 10 nucleotides line up with TRBD2. Unmatched junction bases numbered 1, after V lost 8 bases and J lost 3 bases. The CDR3 runs 13 residues. The CDR3 protein is CASGTSVYNEQFF. The CDR3 nucleotides read TGTGCCAGCGGGACTAGCGTCTACAATGAGCAGTTCTTC.